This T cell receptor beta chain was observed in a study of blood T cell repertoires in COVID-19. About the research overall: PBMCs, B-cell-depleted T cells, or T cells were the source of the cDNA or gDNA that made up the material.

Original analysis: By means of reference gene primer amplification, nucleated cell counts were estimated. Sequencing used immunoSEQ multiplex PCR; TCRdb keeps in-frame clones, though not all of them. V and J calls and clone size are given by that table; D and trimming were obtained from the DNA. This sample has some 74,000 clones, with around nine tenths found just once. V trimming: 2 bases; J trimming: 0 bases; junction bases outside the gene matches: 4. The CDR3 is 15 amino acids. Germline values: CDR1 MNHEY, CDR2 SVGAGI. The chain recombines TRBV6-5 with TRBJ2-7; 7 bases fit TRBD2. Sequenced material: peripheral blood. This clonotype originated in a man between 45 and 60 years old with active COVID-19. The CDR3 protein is CASSYTGGFSYEQYF. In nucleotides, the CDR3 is TGTGCCAGCAGTTACACGGGGGGTTTCTCCTACGAGCAGTACTTC.